Listed here are 29 T cell receptor beta chains from one sample, sequenced in a study of shared clonotypes between healthy human individuals (TCRdb year 2020). The method was the immunoSEQ multiplex PCR assay. In TCRdb, the immuneACCESS table is reduced to in-frame sequences with V and J assigned. These tables do not hold every clone; where another copy was compared, an unresolved V gene accounts for under half, and the others remain unexplained. Present in this sample are some 1.4 million clones, 95% to 97% of which were seen just once. The ten largest account for approximately 1.2% of the sample. The sequencing sample was made of naive CD4+ T cells sorted from blood. The cell subset or site label corresponds to: CD45RA+ positively selected. The origin of the receptors is a man under 40 in good health.

The chain uses TRBV7-9 and TRBJ2-5; the match to TRBD1 covers 11 bases. This CDR3 is built from 16 residues. Looked up from germline, CDR1 is SEHNR and CDR2 is FQNEAQ (reference sequence). V gave up 4 bases and J gave up 0 bases; unmatched junction bases: 4. The CDR3 DNA reads as TGTGCCAGCAGCTACCGGGACAGGGGGTACCAAGAGACCCAGTACTTC. This codes for CASSYRDRGYQETQYF. Full variable domain (missing parts from reference TRBV7-9 and TRBJ2-5): DTGVSQNPRHKITKRGQNVTFRCDPISEHNRLYWYRQTLGQGPEFLTYFQNEAQLEKSRLLSDRFSAERPKGSFSTLEIQRTEQGDSAMYLCASSYRDRGYQETQYFGPGTRLLVL.

This chain connects TRBV27 to TRBJ1-1; D is unresolved. Trimming pared 6 bases from V and 8 bases from J, leaving 16 bases between. The CDR3 loop spans 13 amino acids. Germline CDR1 reads MNHEY; CDR2 reads SMNVEV (reference sequence). DNA of the CDR3: TGTGCCAGCAGACTCTCCGGCGGGCTAGAAGCTTTCTTT. Its translation: CASRLSGGLEAFF.

Concerning this clone: Additional DNA sequences in this sample encode the identical CDR3. V gene TRBV18 combines with J gene TRBJ2-1; D is possibly TRBD2 (6 bases). From germline, CDR1 is KGHSH and CDR2 LQKENI. Trimming pared 3 bases from V and 1 base from J, leaving 10 bases between. The CDR3 covers 15 residues. The CDR3 coding sequence is TGTGCCAGCTCACCTAGCGGCTTTTCCTACAATGAGCAGTTCTTC. Amino acid sequence: CASSPSGFSYNEQFF.

This chain uses TRBV6-5 with TRBJ2-1; D unclear. CDR3 length: 14 amino acids. V lost 0 bases and J 9 bases, leaving 12 bases between the germline ends. Germline values: CDR1 MNHEY, CDR2 SVGAGI. CDR3 nucleotides: TGTGCCAGCAGTTACTCGCGTCTCAAGAGTGAGCAGTTCTTC. Translated, it gives CASSYSRLKSEQFF.

The chain links TRBV12-5 to TRBJ2-1; a weak D match, TRBD1 (6 bases). Trimming took off 2 bases at V and 2 bases at J, with 10 bases between the two ends. CDR1 and CDR2 from the germline V gene are LGHNT and FRNRAP. This CDR3 contains 15 residues. In DNA form, the CDR3 reads TGTGCTAGTGGTTTGACCAGGGGACCCTACAATGAGCAGTTCTTC. Protein: CASGLTRGPYNEQFF.

A word on this clone: Other DNA sequences in this specimen translate into the identical CDR3. DNA for the CDR3: TGTGCCTGGAGTGTTCTCAATGAGCAGTTCTTC. Its protein is CAWSVLNEQFF. V and J are TRBV30 and TRBJ2-1; D unclear. V lost 0 bases and J 6 bases, leaving 3 bases between the germline ends. This CDR3 is built from 11 residues. From germline, CDR1 is GTSNPN and CDR2 SVGIG (reference sequence).

With regard to this clone: Other DNA variants within this sample encode the same CDR3. The chain links TRBV29-1 to TRBJ2-3; 8 nucleotides match TRBD2. Losses at the gene ends were 5 bases for V and 0 bases for J; bases not matched to a gene: 1. Per germline, CDR1 SQVTM and CDR2 ANQGSEA. This CDR3 has 13 residues. The CDR3 here is CSVRGRSTDTQYF. CDR3 bases: TGCAGCGTTCGCGGGAGGAGCACAGATACGCAGTATTTT.

The chain carries TRBV5-4 and TRBJ2-7; TRBD2 might be the D (6 bases). Trimming cost V 5 bases and J 3 bases, with 27 bases left between them. The length of the CDR3 is 18 residues. Germline V gene lookup returns CDR1 SGHNT and CDR2 YYREEE (reference sequence). Here the CDR3 DNA reads TGTGCCAGCAGTGGCCCAGGGATGGGACTGACTAGTTTCTACGAGCAGTACTTC. It is translated as CASSGPGMGLTSFYEQYF.

V gene TRBV18 combines with J gene TRBJ1-2; a possible D gene is TRBD1 (5 bases). The ends were cut back, 4 bases at V and 5 bases at J, with 26 bases in the middle. Germline CDR1 and CDR2: KGHSH and LQKENI. The CDR3 is made up of 18 amino acids. CDR3 amino acids: CASSRAPVRGTGSYGYTF. The CDR3 DNA reads as TGTGCCAGCTCACGCGCGCCGGTTCGCGGGACGGGGTCGTATGGCTACACCTTC.

The J gene is TRBJ1-1, the V gene TRBV10-3; D is ambiguous. Trimming took 0 bases from V and 5 from J, leaving 10 bases between them. Germline V lookup: CDR1 ENHRY, CDR2 SYGVKD. The CDR3 loop spans 14 amino acids. The CDR3 bases are TGTGCCATCAGTGAGTCCCGCTGGAGAACTGAAGCTTTCTTT. This translates into CAISESRWRTEAFF.

The chain links TRBV5-1 to TRBJ2-7; tentatively, D is TRBD1 (5 bases). Trimming stripped 8 bases from V and 0 bases from J, with 12 bases between. The CDR3 length is 13 residues. CDR1 is SGHRS, CDR2 YFSETQ, per germline. CDR3 DNA sequence: TGCGCCAGTTTCATCCAGGGCTCCTACGAGCAGTACTTC. As protein: CASFIQGSYEQYF.

The chain uses TRBV28 and TRBJ2-7; 9 positions match TRBD2. The CDR3 totals 14 residues. Germline V gene data show CDR1 as MDHEN and CDR2 as SYDVKM. The V and J ends lost 6 bases and 3 bases, in that order; junction bases with no gene match: 6. In DNA, the CDR3 is TGTGCCAGCAGACGGGGACTAGCCCGCTACGAGCAGTACTTC. This translates into CASRRGLARYEQYF.

The rearrangement uses TRBV28 and TRBJ2-7; the D is unclear. Trimming removed 8 bases at V and 3 bases at J, with 11 bases between. The CDR3 consists of 12 residues. CDR1 and CDR2 (germline): MDHEN, SYDVKM. The CDR3 region is CASGTFIYEQYF. The CDR3 DNA follows: TGTGCCAGCGGCACATTTATCTACGAGCAGTACTTC.

Note on this clone: Other DNA sequences in the sample encode the same CDR3. V gene TRBV7-2 combines with J gene TRBJ2-1; D remains unclear. Trimming removed 1 base from V and 1 base from J, with 8 bases in between. The CDR3 consists of 15 residues. Germline V CDR1 and CDR2: SGHTA, FQGNSA. The CDR3 DNA reads as TGTGCCAGCAGCTTAGTAGGCGGTTCCTACAATGAGCAGTTCTTC. Its protein is CASSLVGGSYNEQFF.

As regards this clone: The sample holds other DNA sequences that translate to the same CDR3. The chain has TRBV15 and TRBJ1-5; D is unclear. Trimming removed 0 bases at V and 6 bases at J, with 15 bases between. Germline-derived CDR1 and CDR2 are LNHNV and YYDKDF (reference sequence). This CDR3 spans 16 amino acids. CDR3: CATSRDRQFLGQPQHF. The CDR3 coding sequence is TGTGCCACCAGCAGAGATAGGCAGTTCCTCGGTCAGCCCCAGCATTTT.

The V call is TRBV5-1, the J call TRBJ2-3; D may match TRBD1 or TRBD2 (5 bases each). The V gene lost 1 base and the J gene lost 6 bases, with 15 bases spanning the gap. This CDR3 contains 15 residues. Germline lookup yields CDR1 SGHRS and CDR2 YFSETQ. DNA for the CDR3: TGCGCCAGCAGCTTGCGGGACGGAGGCCGGGATACGCAGTATTTT. The encoded protein is CASSLRDGGRDTQYF.

This chain uses TRBV15 with TRBJ2-5; D possibly corresponds to TRBD2 (6 bases). With 6 bases removed from V and 5 bases from J, the gap between germline ends came to 16 bases. Germline-derived CDR1 and CDR2 are LNHNV and YYDKDF (reference sequence). The CDR3 totals 14 residues. The CDR3 loop is CATRLLGGTETQYF. Written as DNA, the CDR3 is TGTGCCACCAGGTTACTCGGGGGAACGGAGACCCAGTACTTC.

This chain uses TRBV9 with TRBJ1-1; D gene ambiguous. This CDR3 has 14 amino acids. CDR1 and CDR2 (germline): SGDLS, YYNGEE. The V end was cut by 0 bases, the J end by 2 bases, with 8 bases between. The CDR3 spells CASSVDTSNTEAFF. CDR3 DNA: TGTGCCAGCAGCGTAGATACATCAAACACTGAAGCTTTCTTT.

The J gene is TRBJ2-2, the V gene TRBV7-2; 9 nucleotides line up with TRBD1. Germline V gene data show CDR1 as SGHTA and CDR2 as FQGNSA. V lost 1 base to trimming and J lost 3 bases; unmatched junction nucleotides: 6. This CDR3 spans 17 amino acids. CDR3: CASSLGPRQGDTGELFF. In DNA form, the CDR3 reads TGTGCCAGCAGCTTAGGACCCAGACAGGGGGACACCGGGGAGCTGTTTTTT.

V and J are TRBV28 and TRBJ2-1; D remains ambiguous. Per the germline V gene, CDR1 is MDHEN and CDR2 is SYDVKM. V lost 7 bases and J lost 8, with 15 bases in between. The CDR3 consists of 13 residues. CDR3 sequence reads: CASMDSPADEQFF. CDR3 DNA sequence: TGTGCCAGCATGGATAGCCCGGCGGATGAGCAGTTCTTC. Variable domain in full (rest from reference TRBV28 and TRBJ2-1): DVKVTQSSRYLVKRTGEKVFLECVQDMDHENMFWYRQDPGLGLRLIYFSYDVKMKEKGDIPEGYSVSREKKERFSLILESASTNQTSMYLCASMDSPADEQFFGPGTRLTVL.

CDR3 protein: CASSPTTETDTQYF. As DNA, the CDR3 is TGTGCCAGCTCACCTACGACGGAAACAGATACGCAGTATTTT. This chain uses TRBV18 with TRBJ2-3, with unresolved D. V was clipped by 3 bases and J by 3 bases, with 10 bases between them. CDR3 length equals 14 residues. The germline gives CDR1 KGHSH, CDR2 LQKENI.

The chain uses TRBV5-5 and TRBJ1-5, with TRBD1 identical over 9 bases. Germline CDR1 and CDR2: SGHKS and YYEKEE (reference sequence). Losses at the gene ends were 4 bases for V and 5 bases for J; bases not matched to a gene: 7. The CDR3 totals 15 residues. In nucleotides, the CDR3 is TGTGCCAGCAGCCCCGGGACAGGGAGAGATCAGCCCCAGCATTTT. Its protein is CASSPGTGRDQPQHF.

The rearrangement joins TRBV18 to TRBJ2-7; D perhaps matches TRBD2 (6 bases). Germline-derived CDR1 and CDR2 are KGHSH and LQKENI. The V and J ends lost 3 bases and 4 bases respectively, with 16 bases between them. The CDR3 length is 15 residues. The CDR3 DNA reads as TGTGCCAGCTCACCTACTAGCTTTTGGGAGTACGAGCAGTACTTC. Its translation: CASSPTSFWEYEQYF.

The rearrangement links TRBV11-1 to TRBJ2-7, with D possibly being TRBD1 (6 bases). The CDR3 loop spans 15 amino acids. The V end lost 5 bases, the J end lost 5 bases, and 19 bases lay between the germline ends. Germline CDR1 reads SGHAT; CDR2 reads FQDESV (reference sequence). The CDR3 DNA sequence: TGTGCCAGCAGCACCATGAAACAGGGAGTGGACGAGCAGTACTTC. It yields the protein CASSTMKQGVDEQYF.

The chain links TRBV6-5 to TRBJ2-1; 7 nucleotides match TRBD2. Germline CDR1 MNHEY, CDR2 SVGAGI. The CDR3 is made up of 15 amino acids. V was clipped by 10 bases and J by 6 bases; unmatched bases: 15. CDR3 DNA: TGTGCCACCCTAAGGGAGGGCCCCCGGGGCAATGAGCAGTTCTTC. Protein: CATLREGPRGNEQFF.

The chain combines TRBV5-4 with TRBJ2-7; tentative D call: TRBD2 (5 bases). Trimming took off 2 bases at V and 1 base at J, with 10 bases between the two ends. The germline V gene encodes CDR1 SGHNT and CDR2 YYREEE (reference sequence). The CDR3 loop spans 14 amino acids. The CDR3 sequence is CASSLRDGSYEQYF. The CDR3, as DNA: TGTGCCAGCAGCTTACGGGATGGGTCCTACGAGCAGTACTTC.

J is TRBJ2-7 and V is TRBV14; 12 positions match TRBD2. This CDR3 has 14 residues. The germline V gene encodes CDR1 SGHDN and CDR2 FVKESK. V was clipped by 4 bases and J by 2 bases; unmatched bases: 0. The CDR3 reads CASSPSGRAYEQYF. CDR3 DNA sequence: TGTGCCAGCAGCCCTAGCGGGAGGGCCTACGAGCAGTACTTC.

V usage is TRBV15 and J usage is TRBJ2-5; D perhaps matches TRBD1 (6 bases). The germline V gene encodes CDR1 LNHNV and CDR2 YYDKDF (reference sequence). V was clipped by 1 base and J by 2 bases, with 8 bases between them. This CDR3 has 14 residues. DNA for the CDR3: TGTGCCACCAGCAGAGGGACAGCACAAGAGACCCAGTACTTC. Translating it yields CATSRGTAQETQYF.

Concerning this clone itself: This same CDR3 is encoded by further DNA sequences in the sample. The chain links TRBV2 to TRBJ2-7; D ambiguous. Trimming pared 8 bases from V and 1 base from J, leaving 6 bases between. This CDR3 is 11 amino acids long. The germline V gene has CDR1 SNHLY and CDR2 FYNNEI. In DNA form, the CDR3 reads TGTGCCAGCCGGGTTTCCTACGAGCAGTACTTC. Its translation is CASRVSYEQYF.